This T cell receptor (beta chain) was identified in a study of cytomegalovirus exposure and HLA in healthy donors. The junction had 1 base not matched to a gene; V was cut back by 3 bases and J by 5 bases. The CDR3 runs to 14 residues. CDR1 and CDR2 from the germline V gene are SGHTA and FQGNSA. A multiplex PCR was run with 60 Vbeta primers and 13 Jbeta primers. Repertoires were generated with immunoSEQ multiplex PCR, while TCRdb's copy carries only in-frame clones and drops some. The sample yields about 130,000 clones, about 81% seen once. This chain connects TRBV7-2 to TRBJ2-1; 10 bases line up with TRBD2. The material sequenced was PBMCs. This clonotype was sampled from a woman in her thirties or forties in good health and CMV-seropositive. The CDR3 protein is CASSFGLADNEQFF. For the CDR3, the DNA is TGTGCCAGCAGCTTTGGACTAGCGGACAATGAGCAGTTCTTC.